Listed here is a single T cell receptor (beta chain). The sample's treatment: roughly 18 received Ad26.COV2.S at low or high dose, single or two shots; about five received placebo; per-sample allocation not given. Day 63 after the first vaccine or placebo injection was the time point for sampling. The record originates from a study of Ad26.COV2.S vaccination and SARS-CoV-2 variants. The CDR3 covers 14 residues. Trimming at V came to 3 bases and at J to 3 bases, leaving 2 bases not matched to a gene. Germline CDR1 and CDR2: MRHNA and SNTAGT. The data were produced by immunoSEQ multiplex PCR, yet TCRdb's version contains in-frame clones alone and is incomplete. The table shows around 300,000 clones, with approximately 86% occurring only once.

V usage is TRBV6-4 and J usage is TRBJ1-2, with 9 bases matching TRBD1. The sequences come from peripheral blood, collected in a trial of Ad26.COV2.S vaccine versus placebo. This clonotype originated in a person aged 18 to 65 who received the Ad26.COV2.S COVID-19 vaccine or a placebo. The CDR3 nucleotides are TGTGCCAGCAGTGAGGGACAGGGACACTATGGCTACACCTTC. It encodes CASSEGQGHYGYTF.